The 20 T cell receptor beta chains below all came from one sample that was sequenced in a study of response to subunit inactivated influenza vaccine. TCRdb called the RT-PCR reads again in MiXCR, with one record for every CDR3 protein. The sample has about 780,000 distinct CDR3 sequences, under 20% seen once. The sample was PBMCs from blood, taken around 5 days after vaccination. These receptors all come from a man over 45 who received an inactivated influenza vaccine.

J is TRBJ2-2 and V is TRBV5-1, with D perhaps being TRBD1 or TRBD2 (6 bases each). Germline values: CDR1 SGHRS, CDR2 YFSETQ. This CDR3 is 15 amino acids long. Trimming shortened V by 1 base and J by 6 bases, and 13 bases separated the two germline ends. For the CDR3, the DNA is TGCGCCAGCAGCTTGACGGGGGCGCGGGCCGGGGAGCTGTTTTTT. It yields the protein CASSLTGARAGELFF.

The chain joins TRBV2 to TRBJ2-7, with D possibly TRBD2 on 6 matching bases. The germline V and J ends were trimmed by 7 bases and 0 bases, with 13 bases remaining between them. Germline assignment: CDR1 SNHLY and CDR2 FYNNEI. CDR3 size: 14 residues. The CDR3 protein is CASKLAEGSYEQYF. CDR3 in DNA: TGTGCCAGCAAACTGGCGGAGGGCTCCTACGAGCAGTACTTC.

With regard to this clonotype: This CDR3 is missing its conserved last phenylalanine or tryptophan, likely due to a read error. The chain joins TRBV12-3 or TRBV12-4 to TRBJ2-7; D is ambiguous. The CDR3 has 13 amino acids. With 6 bases removed from V and 0 bases from J, the gap between germline ends came to 9 bases. CDR3 in DNA: TGTGCCAGCAGCCGGGCCCCCTCCTACGAGCAGTACTTA. This codes for CASSRAPSYEQYL.

This chain links TRBV20-1 with TRBJ2-1, with D possibly TRBD2 on 6 matching bases. The germline V and J ends were trimmed by 3 bases and 4 bases, with 19 bases remaining between them. Per germline, CDR1 DFQATT and CDR2 SNEGSKA (reference sequence). This CDR3 comprises 16 residues. The CDR3 nucleotides read TGCAGTGCTAGGGTTTCCGGGGGTGGAAGGTACAATGAGCAGTTCTTC. Its translation: CSARVSGGGRYNEQFF.

This clonotype was recorded at least ten times. This chain's CDR3 is CASSLHSGRGGDTQYF. CDR3 DNA: TGCGCCAGCAGCCTCCATAGCGGGAGAGGGGGAGATACGCAGTATTTT. The V and J genes are TRBV4-3 and TRBJ2-3; 9 nucleotides line up with TRBD2. CDR3 length equals 16 residues. V lost 4 bases and J lost 5; bases outside the gene matches: 10. Germline V gives CDR1 LGHNA, CDR2 YSLEER.

The sample holds a few counts of this clonotype. This rearrangement joins TRBV6-2 or TRBV6-3 to TRBJ2-7; 8 nucleotides agree with TRBD1. Per germline, CDR1 MNHEY and CDR2 SVGEGT. The CDR3 sequence is 15 residues long. J was trimmed by 4 bases and V by 0 bases; bases with no gene match: 5. The CDR3 DNA reads TGTGCCAGCAGTTACTCCGGGACAGGAATGTACGAGCAGTACTTC. It translates to CASSYSGTGMYEQYF.

Here the CDR3 reads CSVEAGISSYNEQFF. Written as DNA, the CDR3 is TGCAGCGTTGAAGCTGGGATTAGCTCCTACAATGAGCAGTTCTTC. The chain is built from TRBV29-1 and TRBJ2-1; D is undetermined. This CDR3 is 15 amino acids long. Trimming removed 1 base at V and 0 bases at J, with 10 bases between. Germline V lookup: CDR1 SQVTM, CDR2 ANQGSEA.

This sequence joins TRBV7-2 and TRBJ2-7, with 13 bases identical to TRBD2. The V gene's germline CDR1 is SGHTA and CDR2 FQGNSA. The CDR3 contains 16 residues. Trimming took 5 bases from V and 3 from J; bases not matched to a gene: 7. In DNA form, the CDR3 reads TGTGCCAGCAGCGCCGGGACTAGCGGGGAGGTCTACGAGCAGTACTTC. Its protein product is CASSAGTSGEVYEQYF.

A few counts support this clonotype. The chain is built from TRBV5-1 and TRBJ2-7; 9 bases line up with TRBD1. CDR3 length equals 16 residues. Per the germline V gene, CDR1 is SGHRS and CDR2 is YFSETQ. J gave up 2 bases and V 5 bases, and 11 bases lay outside the gene matches. CDR3 residues: CASSSQGATTTYEQYF. In nucleotides, the CDR3 is TGCGCCAGCAGTTCACAGGGGGCGACCACCACCTACGAGCAGTACTTC.

This clonotype was picked up a small number of times. This chain joins TRBV20-1 and TRBJ2-5; 9 bases are shared with TRBD2. The length of the CDR3 is 14 residues. With 3 bases clipped from V and 3 bases from J, the junction kept 5 bases outside the gene matches. In germline, CDR1 is DFQATT, CDR2 SNEGSKA (reference sequence). CDR3 sequence reads: CSASSGTSKETQYF. The CDR3, as DNA: TGCAGTGCTAGCTCCGGGACTAGCAAAGAGACCCAGTACTTC.

This clonotype was observed a few times. J is TRBJ2-1 and V is TRBV2; 12 bases are a match to TRBD2. The CDR3 extends over 16 amino acids. The germline V gene encodes CDR1 SNHLY and CDR2 FYNNEI. The junction had 8 bases not matched to a gene; V was cut back by 6 bases and J by 5 bases. CDR3 loop: CASRGRLAGEDNEQFF. For the CDR3, the DNA is TGTGCCAGCAGGGGAAGACTAGCGGGAGAGGACAATGAGCAGTTCTTC.

This clonotype was recorded at least ten times. This sequence joins TRBV4-1 and TRBJ2-1, with a weak D call TRBD1 (5 bases). The CDR3 is made up of 15 amino acids. Trimming pared 4 bases from V and 3 bases from J, leaving 13 bases between. Germline lookup yields CDR1 MGHRA and CDR2 YSYEKL. The CDR3 DNA is TGCGCCAGCAGCCGCCTCGACAGATACTACAATGAGCAGTTCTTC. The encoded protein is CASSRLDRYYNEQFF.

This clonotype occurred a few times. The chain links TRBV7-8 to TRBJ2-5; TRBD2 aligns across 11 bases. This CDR3 has 15 residues. After removal of 4 bases from V and 4 bases from J, the junction contained 5 bases not matched to a gene. Germline V gives CDR1 SGHVS, CDR2 FQNEAQ. CDR3 loop: CASSSAGLAGETQYF. The CDR3 nucleotides read TGTGCCAGCAGCTCGGCAGGACTAGCGGGAGAGACCCAGTACTTC.

The V and J genes are TRBV28 and TRBJ2-7; D might be TRBD1 (6 bases). This CDR3 spans 17 amino acids. Germline values: CDR1 MDHEN, CDR2 SYDVKM. Trimming stripped 1 base from V and 1 base from J, with 17 bases between. The CDR3 spells CASSLSSGASFSYEQYF. As DNA, the CDR3 is TGTGCCAGCAGTTTATCCTCAGGGGCCAGCTTTTCCTACGAGCAGTACTTC.

This clonotype was detected only a few times. The chain's CDR3 is CASSQSGHGSSGANVLTF. The CDR3 nucleotides read TGCGCCAGCAGCCAAAGCGGGCACGGAAGCTCTGGGGCCAACGTCCTGACTTTC. This rearrangement joins TRBV4-3 to TRBJ2-6; perhaps TRBD2 as D (6 bases). The length of the CDR3 is 18 residues. CDR1 is LGHNA, CDR2 YSLEER, per germline. The V and J ends lost 2 bases and 0 bases respectively, with 14 bases between them.

J is TRBJ2-7 and V is TRBV5-1; no clear D gene. Germline V gene sequence: CDR1 SGHRS, CDR2 YFSETQ. Trimming removed 0 bases from V and 1 base from J, with 17 bases in between. The CDR3 is made up of 17 amino acids. The CDR3 DNA reads TGCGCCAGCAGCTTGGGGGTGACACCGGACCGGTCCTACGAGCAGTACTTC. Translated, it gives CASSLGVTPDRSYEQYF.

This clonotype has ten or more counts. This chain joins TRBV12-3 or TRBV12-4 and TRBJ1-5; D remains ambiguous. Trimming cost V 4 bases and J 0 bases, with 7 bases left between them. The length of the CDR3 is 14 residues. The CDR3 DNA sequence: TGTGCCAGCAGTTCTTTCGTTAGCAATCAGCCCCAGCATTTT. Amino acids: CASSSFVSNQPQHF.

V and J are TRBV9 and TRBJ2-3; TRBD1 aligns across 9 bases. Trimming at V came to 4 bases and at J to 7 bases, leaving 7 bases not matched to a gene. CDR1 is SGDLS, CDR2 YYNGEE, per germline. The CDR3 loop spans 14 amino acids. The CDR3 is CASSSGQGLNTQYF. In DNA form, the CDR3 reads TGTGCCAGCAGCAGTGGACAGGGGTTGAATACGCAGTATTTT.

The CDR3 reads CASSLDGSLSYEQYF. The CDR3 nucleotides are TGTGCCAGCAGCTTAGATGGGTCACTAAGCTACGAGCAGTACTTC. This chain connects TRBV7-8 to TRBJ2-7, with D unresolved. Germline CDR1 is SGHVS and CDR2 is FQNEAQ. This CDR3 has 15 residues. V dropped 1 base and J dropped 3 bases, with 13 bases sitting between them.

DNA for the CDR3: TGTGCCAGCAGTTACTTACGGGGGGGCCGCACAGATACGCAGTATTTT. Its translation is CASSYLRGGRTDTQYF. The chain joins TRBV6-5 to TRBJ2-3; 8 bases are shared with TRBD2. The CDR3 runs 16 residues. Germline V lookup: CDR1 MNHEY, CDR2 SVGAGI. Trimming at V came to 1 base and at J to 1 base, leaving 4 bases not matched to a gene.